These 24 T cell receptor beta chains originate from one sample sequenced in a study of T cells in narcolepsy. Clones were sequenced by immunoSEQ multiplex PCR, and TCRdb holds only the in-frame ones, with some missing. This table holds around 30,000 clones, roughly four fifths found once. The sequencing input was CD45RA- memory CD4+ T cells from PBMCs. These receptor sequences come from a human donor with narcolepsy.

The genes are TRBV7-9 and TRBJ1-4; 8 bases line up with TRBD1. Germline V lookup: CDR1 SEHNR, CDR2 FQNEAQ (reference sequence). After removal of 5 bases from V and 4 bases from J, the junction contained 6 bases not matched to a gene. The CDR3 spans 15 residues. CDR3 sequence reads: CASSEIRGRNEKLFF. CDR3 DNA sequence: TGTGCCAGCAGCGAGATCAGGGGGCGTAATGAAAAACTGTTTTTT.

The chain combines TRBV11-2 with TRBJ2-7; D gene unclear. The CDR3 is made up of 14 amino acids. Germline CDR1 SGHAT, CDR2 FQNNGV. Trimming cost V 2 bases and J 0 bases, with 8 bases left between them. Here the CDR3 reads CASSLTRSSYEQYF. CDR3 in DNA: TGTGCCAGCAGCTTAACCCGGAGCTCCTACGAGCAGTACTTC.

The chain recombines TRBV6-1 with TRBJ2-3; D not resolved. The CDR3 sequence is 13 residues long. The germline V gene has CDR1 MNHNS and CDR2 SASEGT. V lost 7 bases, J lost 5 bases, and 13 bases lay in between. The chain's CDR3 is CASTPREGDTQYF. The CDR3 coding sequence is TGTGCCAGCACCCCTAGGGAAGGAGATACGCAGTATTTT.

The CDR3 DNA is TGTGCCAGCAGTGAATGGGGCCATTCACCCCTCCACTTT. It specifies CASSEWGHSPLHF. The V call is TRBV25-1, the J call TRBJ1-6; weak D call: TRBD1 (5 bases). V lost 1 base to trimming and J lost 8 bases, with 6 bases between them. Germline CDR1 and CDR2: MGHDK and SYGVNS. This CDR3 comprises 13 residues.

The chain couples TRBV19 to TRBJ2-7, with TRBD1 matching 10 bases. The CDR3 contains 15 residues. Per the germline V gene, CDR1 is LNHDA and CDR2 is SQIVND (reference sequence). J lost 3 bases, V lost 4 bases, and 6 bases had no gene match. The CDR3 DNA reads TGTGCCAGTAGTAATCACGGACAGGGGGTCTACGAGCAGTACTTC. Amino acid sequence: CASSNHGQGVYEQYF.

The chain has TRBV5-4 and TRBJ2-1; maybe TRBD2 (5 bases). The germline V gene has CDR1 SGHNT and CDR2 YYREEE (reference sequence). V dropped 0 bases and J dropped 12 bases, with 16 bases sitting between them. The CDR3 runs to 14 residues. CDR3 bases: TGTGCCAGCAGCTTGGCCGGGCAGCCAGAGGGGCAGTTCTTC. This encodes CASSLAGQPEGQFF.

The genes are TRBV5-6 and TRBJ1-2; possible D gene TRBD1, 6 bases. Trimming removed 5 bases at V and 4 bases at J, with 18 bases between. Germline CDR1 and CDR2: SGHDT and YYEEEE. This CDR3 is 15 amino acids long. The CDR3 region is CASSSGQWLGYGYTF. CDR3 bases: TGTGCCAGCAGTAGCGGACAGTGGCTTGGCTATGGCTACACCTTC.

The chain has TRBV7-3 and TRBJ2-1; TRBD1 agrees at 8 bases. The germline V gene has CDR1 SGHTA and CDR2 FQGTGA. The CDR3 has 15 residues. With 5 bases clipped from V and 4 bases from J, the junction kept 7 bases outside the gene matches. CDR3 sequence: CASSRYRGEYNEQFF. The CDR3 DNA is TGTGCCAGCAGCCGCTACAGGGGGGAATACAATGAGCAGTTCTTC.

The rearrangement uses TRBV11-2 and TRBJ1-4; no definite D call. Germline V gene sequence: CDR1 SGHAT, CDR2 FQNNGV. The CDR3 covers 14 residues. The V and J ends lost 5 bases and 8 bases respectively, with 15 bases between them. In DNA, the CDR3 is TGTGCCAGCAGCCTGGACCTAGCTAGGGAAAAACTGTTTTTT. Translation gives CASSLDLAREKLFF.

The chain carries TRBV9 and TRBJ1-4, with 8 bases that match TRBD1. J was trimmed by 7 bases and V by 4 bases; bases with no gene match: 9. CDR3 length: 15 amino acids. The germline gives CDR1 SGDLS, CDR2 YYNGEE. CDR3 sequence (DNA): TGTGCCAGCAGCCCCACCGGGACAGGAGCTGAAAAACTGTTTTTT. Its protein is CASSPTGTGAEKLFF.

The V and J genes are TRBV12-5 and TRBJ2-2, with D perhaps assigned TRBD1 or TRBD2 (6 bases each). This CDR3 is 19 amino acids long. CDR1 and CDR2 (germline): LGHNT, FRNRAP. The germline V and J ends were trimmed by 0 bases and 7 bases, with 24 bases remaining between them. CDR3 nucleotide sequence: TGTGCTAGTGGTTTGGTACTTGGGTTGGGGGGCGTTTACAGCGGGGAGCTGTTTTTT. Residues: CASGLVLGLGGVYSGELFF.

This chain links TRBV14 with TRBJ2-2, with 7 bases identical to TRBD2. Germline-derived CDR1 and CDR2 are SGHDN and FVKESK. The CDR3 runs to 14 residues. With 4 bases clipped from V and 7 bases from J, the junction kept 6 bases outside the gene matches. In DNA form, the CDR3 reads TGTGCCAGCAGCCCCCGACTAGCTATCGGGGAGCTGTTTTTT. Encoded protein: CASSPRLAIGELFF.

There are a few counts of this clone. The chain uses TRBV6-1 and TRBJ1-1, with a possible D match to TRBD1 (5 bases). Germline V gene sequence: CDR1 MNHNS, CDR2 SASEGT. CDR3 size: 13 residues. Between the trimmed V and J ends, which lost 9 bases and 3 bases, there was a span of 14 bases. The CDR3 nucleotides are TGTGCCAGTAAGAGGGGTAAGGACACTGAAGCTTTCTTT. It encodes CASKRGKDTEAFF.

The V and J genes are TRBV11-2 and TRBJ1-2; maybe TRBD1 (6 bases). Germline CDR1 SGHAT, CDR2 FQNNGV. Trimming took off 5 bases at V and 7 bases at J, with 11 bases between the two ends. This CDR3 is built from 12 residues. The CDR3 reads CASSHGQFGYTF. CDR3 DNA sequence: TGTGCCAGCAGCCATGGACAGTTTGGCTACACCTTC.

The chain combines TRBV11-2 with TRBJ2-7; D not certain. V was cut by 1 base and J by 6 bases, with 10 bases left in between. The germline gives CDR1 SGHAT, CDR2 FQNNGV. The CDR3 length is 13 residues. The chain's CDR3 is CASSLVRAGEQYF. As DNA, the CDR3 is TGTGCCAGCAGCTTAGTTCGGGCTGGCGAGCAGTACTTC.

This clone was observed a handful of times. The chain links TRBV6-1 to TRBJ2-7; D is uncertain. V was trimmed by 3 bases and J by 6 bases, leaving 15 bases between them. CDR3 length: 14 amino acids. Germline assignment: CDR1 MNHNS and CDR2 SASEGT. The CDR3 loop reads CASSESQVRGEQYF. The CDR3 DNA reads TGTGCCAGCAGTGAGTCTCAGGTCCGTGGCGAGCAGTACTTC.

The gene calls are TRBV2 and TRBJ2-5; D gene uncertain. CDR1 and CDR2 from the germline V gene are SNHLY and FYNNEI. The CDR3 loop spans 13 amino acids. Trimming removed 6 bases at V and 5 bases at J, with 13 bases between. The CDR3: CASRTGAPETQYF. The CDR3 nucleotides read TGTGCCAGCAGGACGGGCGCACCGGAGACCCAGTACTTC.

V is TRBV5-1 and J is TRBJ1-1; 7 bases are a match to TRBD1. Unmatched junction bases numbered 1, after V lost 1 base and J lost 1 base. Germline lookup yields CDR1 SGHRS and CDR2 YFSETQ. CDR3 length equals 14 residues. The CDR3 region has the DNA TGCGCCAGCAGCTTGACAGGGGCGAACACTGAAGCTTTCTTT. Its protein is CASSLTGANTEAFF.

The chain has TRBV11-2 and TRBJ2-5; 10 bases match TRBD1. The V gene's germline CDR1 is SGHAT and CDR2 FQNNGV. Trimming at V came to 5 bases and at J to 3 bases, leaving 3 bases not matched to a gene. This CDR3 has 14 amino acids. CDR3 nucleotides: TGTGCCAGCAGCGGGGGGACAGGGGAAGAGACCCAGTACTTC. Translating gives CASSGGTGEETQYF.

J is TRBJ2-5 and V is TRBV5-1; 14 positions agree with TRBD2. Trimming at V came to 4 bases and at J to 5 bases, leaving 16 bases not matched to a gene. This CDR3 is 19 amino acids long. Germline lookup yields CDR1 SGHRS and CDR2 YFSETQ. This CDR3 reads CASSLTSGGVDPTAETQYF. The DNA of the CDR3 is TGCGCCAGCAGCCTGACTAGCGGGGGGGTAGACCCCACAGCGGAGACCCAGTACTTC.

The J gene is TRBJ1-1, the V gene TRBV6-5; a possible D gene is TRBD1 (5 bases). Germline V CDR1 and CDR2: MNHEY, SVGAGI. V lost 2 bases to trimming and J lost 10 bases, with 11 bases between them. The CDR3 runs to 12 residues. CDR3 residues: CASSYRGGGAFF. The DNA for the CDR3 is TGTGCCAGCAGTTACAGGGGTGGGGGAGCTTTCTTT.

The chain joins TRBV6-1 to TRBJ1-1; 7 bases agree with TRBD1. In germline, CDR1 is MNHNS, CDR2 SASEGT. The V gene end was trimmed by 8 bases and the J gene end by 0 bases; junction bases not matched to a gene: 3. The CDR3 covers 13 residues. The CDR3: CASGTEMNTEAFF. The CDR3 bases are TGTGCCAGCGGGACAGAGATGAACACTGAAGCTTTCTTT.

This chain joins TRBV4-1 and TRBJ2-7; 9 bases agree with TRBD2. CDR1 is MGHRA, CDR2 YSYEKL, per germline. Trimming removed 0 bases from V and 4 bases from J; junction bases left unmatched: 13. The CDR3 consists of 18 residues. CDR3 protein: CASSQDFLAGAGRYEQYF. The CDR3 DNA follows: TGCGCCAGCAGCCAAGATTTTTTAGCGGGGGCCGGGAGGTACGAGCAGTACTTC.

The gene calls are TRBV5-4 and TRBJ2-1; 7 positions match TRBD1. This CDR3 comprises 14 residues. Losses at the gene ends were 2 bases for V and 7 bases for J; bases not matched to a gene: 6. CDR1 is SGHNT and CDR2 is YYREEE in the germline V gene (reference sequence). The CDR3 DNA reads TGTGCCAGCAGCTTCTTCGACAGGGATAATGAGCAGTTCTTC. It specifies CASSFFDRDNEQFF.